This T cell receptor (beta chain) was retrieved from a study of blood T cell repertoires in COVID-19. Looking at the study overall: PBMCs, B-cell-depleted T cells, or T cells were the source of the cDNA or gDNA that made up the material.

Clinical history reported by participants formed the basis on which cohorts were assigned. V lost 6 bases and J lost 0, with 16 bases in between. CDR1 and CDR2 (germline): SGHNT, YYREEE (reference sequence). This CDR3 contains 16 residues. Per the original data handling: The assay estimated nucleated cells by amplifying reference gene primers. Clones were sequenced by immunoSEQ multiplex PCR, and TCRdb holds only the in-frame ones, with some missing. Clone size and the V and J calls come from that table; the DNA yielded D and trimming. This sample carries hundreds of thousands of clones, around nine tenths of them seen once, and the ten largest clones take around a tenth.

Sequencing was carried out using PBMCs or T cells enriched from blood (not recorded which). The chain links TRBV5-4 to TRBJ1-3; the D gene is possibly TRBD1 (5 bases). The origin of this receptor is a woman in her 40s who had recovered from COVID-19. CDR3 coding DNA: TGTGCCAGCACCCAGGGAGGGCTCCCCTCTGGAAACACCATATATTTT. It translates to CASTQGGLPSGNTIYF.